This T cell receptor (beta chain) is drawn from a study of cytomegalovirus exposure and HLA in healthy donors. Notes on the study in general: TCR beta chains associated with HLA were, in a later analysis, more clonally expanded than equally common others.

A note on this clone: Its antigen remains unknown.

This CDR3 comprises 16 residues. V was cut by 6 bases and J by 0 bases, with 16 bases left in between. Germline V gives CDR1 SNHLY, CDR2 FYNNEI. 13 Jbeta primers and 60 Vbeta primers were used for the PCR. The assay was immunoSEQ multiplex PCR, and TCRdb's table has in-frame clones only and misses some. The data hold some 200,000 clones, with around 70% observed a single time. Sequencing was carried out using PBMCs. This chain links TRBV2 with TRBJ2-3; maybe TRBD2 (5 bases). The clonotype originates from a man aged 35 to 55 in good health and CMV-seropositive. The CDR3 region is CASRASRGYSTDTQYF. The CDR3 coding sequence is TGTGCCAGCAGAGCTAGTCGGGGATATAGCACAGATACGCAGTATTTT.